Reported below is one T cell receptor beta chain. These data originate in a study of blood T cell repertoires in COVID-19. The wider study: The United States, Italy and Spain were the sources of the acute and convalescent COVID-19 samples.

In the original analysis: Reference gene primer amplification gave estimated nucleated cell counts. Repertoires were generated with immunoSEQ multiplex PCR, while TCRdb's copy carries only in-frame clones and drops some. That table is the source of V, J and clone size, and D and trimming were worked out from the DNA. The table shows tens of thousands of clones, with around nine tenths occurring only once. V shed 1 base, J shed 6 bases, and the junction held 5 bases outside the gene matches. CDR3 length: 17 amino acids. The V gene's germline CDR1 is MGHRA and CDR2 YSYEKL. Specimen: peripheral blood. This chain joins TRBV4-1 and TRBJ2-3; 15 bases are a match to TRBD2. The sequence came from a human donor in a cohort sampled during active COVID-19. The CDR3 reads CASSQVGTSGGWDTQYF. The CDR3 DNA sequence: TGCGCCAGCAGCCAAGTCGGGACTAGCGGGGGGTGGGATACGCAGTATTTT.